What follows are 5 T cell receptor beta chains derived from one specimen sequenced in a study of blood T cell repertoires in COVID-19. Clones were sequenced by immunoSEQ multiplex PCR, and TCRdb holds only the in-frame ones, with some missing. Of a few hundred thousand clones in the sample, 70% to 85% were seen once. Sequences were obtained from peripheral blood. These receptors all stem from a human donor in a cohort sampled during active COVID-19.

The gene calls are TRBV5-1 and TRBJ2-7, with D perhaps TRBD2 (5 bases). In germline, CDR1 is SGHRS, CDR2 YFSETQ. The V end was cut by 0 bases, the J end by 9 bases, with 13 bases between. This CDR3 spans 13 amino acids. The CDR3 nucleotides read TGCGCCAGCAGCTTGGCCGGGATGTCCGCGCAGTACTTC. This encodes CASSLAGMSAQYF.

This clone has a single count. The rearrangement links TRBV5-5 to TRBJ2-6; D is uncertain. Trimming shortened V by 0 bases and J by 0 bases, and 7 bases separated the two germline ends. The CDR3 loop spans 16 amino acids. Germline-derived CDR1 and CDR2 are SGHKS and YYEKEE (reference sequence). The CDR3: CASSLAYNSGANVLTF. CDR3 DNA: TGTGCCAGCAGCTTGGCTTACAACTCTGGGGCCAACGTCCTGACTTTC.

The chain combines TRBV27 with TRBJ2-2; possible D gene TRBD2, 6 bases. This CDR3 spans 17 amino acids. The germline V gene has CDR1 MNHEY and CDR2 SMNVEV (reference sequence). Trimming cost V 2 bases and J 0 bases, with 13 bases left between them. DNA of the CDR3: TGTGCCAGCAGTTTAGGGTGGGGGAGGTCGAACACCGGGGAGCTGTTTTTT. Its translation is CASSLGWGRSNTGELFF.

J is TRBJ1-1 and V is TRBV6-5; 8 bases agree with TRBD1. Germline-derived CDR1 and CDR2 are MNHEY and SVGAGI. Unmatched junction bases numbered 12, after V lost 7 bases and J lost 5 bases. This CDR3 has 15 residues. CDR3 protein: CASTPYRGRGTEAFF. The CDR3 DNA reads as TGTGCCAGCACCCCCTACAGGGGGAGGGGGACTGAAGCTTTCTTT.

The DNA of the CDR3 is TGTGCCAGCAGAGCTAGCGGCCTAAGCACAGATACGCAGTATTTT. Translation: CASRASGLSTDTQYF. The genes are TRBV6-4 and TRBJ2-3; 7 bases are a match to TRBD2. This CDR3 is built from 15 residues. CDR1 is MRHNA and CDR2 is SNTAGT in the germline V gene. Trimming cost V 6 bases and J 0 bases; bases outside gene matches: 6.